This T cell receptor (beta chain) was sequenced in a study of T cell responses to AZD1222 COVID-19 vaccine. Regarding the study as a whole: Spike regions recognized by vaccine-associated CD4 TCRs spanned the protein, led by 160-218 and 743-854. Spike-specific TCR repertoires showed rising breadth and depth after two AZD1222 doses. None of the repertoires were sampled until the peak T cell response had passed.

Some clones are missing from TCRdb's copy, which holds only in-frame ones; the method was immunoSEQ multiplex PCR. The sample contains approximately 150,000 clones, approximately 85% of which appear only once. This CDR3 is built from 15 residues. The germline V gene encodes CDR1 KGHSH and CDR2 LQKENI. Trimming cost V 6 bases and J 2 bases, with 17 bases left between them. To note about this clone: Its antigen is not identified.

This material consisted of peripheral blood, taken 28 days after the second dose of the MenACWY control vaccine. The origin of this receptor is an adult who received the MenACWY meningococcal vaccine as a control. V gene TRBV18 combines with J gene TRBJ2-7; D is ambiguous. This CDR3 reads CASSQAMEYTYEQYF. In nucleotides, the CDR3 is TGTGCCAGCTCGCAAGCGATGGAGTATACCTACGAGCAGTACTTC.